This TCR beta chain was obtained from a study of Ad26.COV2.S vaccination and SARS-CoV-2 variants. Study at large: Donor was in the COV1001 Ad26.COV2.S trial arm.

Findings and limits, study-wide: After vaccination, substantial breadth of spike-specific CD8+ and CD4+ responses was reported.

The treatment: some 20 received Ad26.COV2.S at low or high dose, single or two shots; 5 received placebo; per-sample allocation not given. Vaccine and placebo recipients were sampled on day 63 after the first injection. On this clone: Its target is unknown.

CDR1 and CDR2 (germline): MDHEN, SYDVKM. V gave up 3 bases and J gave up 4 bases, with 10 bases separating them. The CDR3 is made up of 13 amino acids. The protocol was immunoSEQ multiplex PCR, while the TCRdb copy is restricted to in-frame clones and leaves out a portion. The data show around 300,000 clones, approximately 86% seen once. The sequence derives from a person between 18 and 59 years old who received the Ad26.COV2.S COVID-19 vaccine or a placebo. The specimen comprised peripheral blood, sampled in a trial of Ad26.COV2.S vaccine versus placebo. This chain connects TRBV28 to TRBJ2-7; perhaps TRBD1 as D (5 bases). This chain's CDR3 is CASSFGASYEQYF. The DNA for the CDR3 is TGTGCCAGCAGTTTTGGGGCGTCTTACGAGCAGTACTTC.